The next 9 T cell receptor beta chains were all read from a single sample in a study of molecular identifiers for immune sequencing clone quantification. TCRdb used MiXCR to reprocess the PCR reads, holding one entry per CDR3 protein. The repertoire holds 9,500 to 15,000 distinct CDR3 sequences, with around a sixth as singletons. Sample: naive CD8+ T cells from blood, with Jurkat cell RNA spiked in. Noted subset: FACS-sorted CD8+CD4-CCR7+CD45RA+ naive T cells. The receptors come from a human donor in good health. Some libraries in this study had Jurkat cell RNA spiked in.

This clonotype is medium-sized in the sample. The gene calls are TRBV4-1 and TRBJ2-7; tentatively, D is TRBD1 (6 bases). CDR3 length: 15 amino acids. CDR1 is MGHRA, CDR2 YSYEKL, per germline. Trimming took 1 base from V and 1 from J, leaving 11 bases between them. CDR3 sequence: CASSQVPGASYEQYF. Written as DNA, the CDR3 is TGCGCCAGCAGCCAAGTGCCAGGGGCATCCTACGAGCAGTACTTC.

By sample share, this clonotype is medium-sized. The rearrangement links TRBV7-7 to TRBJ2-5; D might be TRBD1 (5 bases). V dropped 5 bases and J dropped 3 bases, with 16 bases sitting between them. The germline CDR1 and CDR2 sequences are SSHAT and FNYEAQ (reference sequence). The CDR3 length is 15 residues. CDR3 in amino acids: CASSRITGPKETQYF. The CDR3 coding sequence is TGTGCCAGCAGCCGGATAACAGGACCGAAAGAGACCCAGTACTTC.

There are many counts of this clonotype. The chain joins TRBV19 to TRBJ2-5; maybe TRBD2 (7 bases). The CDR3 covers 16 residues. Per germline, CDR1 LNHDA and CDR2 SQIVND (reference sequence). CDR3 protein: CAHSRGAIIGQETQYF. DNA of the CDR3: TGTGCTCACTCCCGGGGGGCCATTATAGGCCAAGAGACCCAGTACTTC. Supplemented by reference TRBV19 and TRBJ2-5, the full variable domain reads DGGITQSPKYLFRKEGQNVTLSCEQNLNHDAMYWYRQDPGQGLRLIYYSQIVNDFQKGDIAEGYSVSREKKESFPLTVTSAQKNPTAFYLCAHSRGAIIGQETQYFGPGTRLLVL.

This clonotype has a handful of counts. The genes are TRBV12-5 and TRBJ2-1; D might be TRBD1 (6 bases). Trimming took 3 bases from V and 6 from J, leaving 9 bases between them. CDR3 length: 13 residues. Germline assignment: CDR1 LGHNT and CDR2 FRNRAP. The CDR3 nucleotides read TGTGCTAGTGGTTTCGAAGGGGGCAATGAGCAGTTCTTC. Its protein product is CASGFEGGNEQFF.

Ten or more counts support this clonotype. V gene TRBV5-1 combines with J gene TRBJ1-2; unclear D gene. V shed 7 bases and J shed 4 bases, with 11 bases lying between them. Germline loops: CDR1 SGHRS, CDR2 YFSETQ. CDR3 length equals 12 residues. CDR3 loop: CASGNGTYGYTF. The CDR3 DNA is TGCGCCAGCGGGAACGGAACCTATGGCTACACCTTC.

This clonotype was recorded many times. One junction end disagrees with the germline gene, perhaps due to a read error. The chain is built from TRBV19 and TRBJ1-2; D is ambiguous. This CDR3 contains 11 residues. Germline V CDR1 and CDR2: LNHDA, SQIVND (reference sequence). The CDR3 DNA follows: TGTGCCAGTAGTATGGGCGTATTATTCGCCTTC. Its translation: CASSMGVLFAF.

This clonotype is categorized as medium-sized (0.01 to 0.1%). The CDR3 reads CASSHGRGGRGYGYTF. In DNA form, the CDR3 reads TGTGCCAGCAGCCACGGCAGGGGCGGAAGAGGATATGGCTACACCTTC. V usage is TRBV5-6 and J usage is TRBJ1-2, with TRBD1 as a possible D gene (6 bases). The CDR3 runs 16 residues. From germline, CDR1 is SGHDT and CDR2 YYEEEE. The V end was cut by 4 bases, the J end by 5 bases, with 21 bases between.

The chain employs TRBV11-2 and TRBJ2-7; perhaps D is TRBD1 or TRBD2 (5 bases each). The V and J ends lost 6 bases and 4 bases respectively, with 19 bases between them. The germline V gene has CDR1 SGHAT and CDR2 FQNNGV. There are 15 residues in the CDR3. The CDR3: CASSTEGTRRYEQYF. In DNA, the CDR3 is TGTGCCAGCAGTACAGAGGGGACCAGAAGGTACGAGCAGTACTTC.

As for this clonotype: A much larger clone differs by one base, so this may be a read error. J is TRBJ2-1 and V is TRBV29-1; 12 bases fit TRBD2. Per the germline V gene, CDR1 is SQVTM and CDR2 is ANQGSEA. V was pared by 4 bases and J by 12 bases, with 10 bases of the junction left unmatched. The length of the CDR3 is 14 residues. The CDR3 sequence: CSVGRTSGKYGQFF. The CDR3 DNA is TGCAGCGTTGGGAGGACTAGCGGGAAGTATGGGCAGTTCTTC.